The entry below gives a single T cell receptor beta chain sequence along with its context. Its binding antigen is unknown. No much larger clone is present one base from it, and per-base qualities are unavailable. The sample originates from a study of blood T cell repertoires in COVID-19 (dated by TCRdb to the early 2020s). For the study in its entirety: Samples from collaborators originated in the United States, Italy and Spain and spanned both the acute and convalescent phases of COVID-19. The material from the prospective study consisted of cDNA or gDNA derived from T cells, B-cell-depleted T cells, or PBMCs. Deeply sampled blood TCRbeta repertoires from subjects exposed to, actively infected with, or recovered from COVID-19 were included in the dataset. The repertoires were released in a freely available public database intended as a resource for research on the immune response to SARS-CoV-2. Samples were obtained from the ongoing ImmuneRACE study (first 160 participants) and from some 1,200 subjects provided by 6 global collaborators. A de-identified subject ID, COVID-19 status, age in years and sex were almost always included in the sample metadata. Where HLA class I and class II types were available, the types were taken from metadata supplied by the sample provider, not from assay-based typing.

Broader findings and caveats from the paper: Clinical and demographic metadata were provided uncurated, with the amount varying by source and participant.

Counted from cysteine to phenylalanine, this CDR3 has 15 amino acids. The CDR3 DNA has 45 bases and is translated from base 1. The germline V gene provides CDR1 MGHRA and CDR2 YSYEKL. V loses 3 bases, J loses 1 base, and the germline ends lie 10 bases apart. Collaborating institutions collected whole blood in K2EDTA tubes following their own protocols. For TCRbeta analysis, collaborator samples were shipped as frozen whole blood, as isolated PBMCs, or as DNA extracted from either sample type. The immunoSEQ Assay, a bias-controlled multiplex PCR, was used to amplify TCRbeta CDR3 regions from genomic DNA. The original methods were these. The number of nucleated cells in each sample was estimated by amplification of reference gene primers within the assay. Sequence reads were collapsed and filtered to measure the absolute abundance of every unique TCRbeta CDR3 rearrangement. For each sample, productive Simpson clonality was calculated by taking the square root of Simpson's diversity index across productive rearrangements. TCRdb mirrors the immuneACCESS table, restricted to in-frame sequences. Some clones are absent from its copies; in checked studies, under half trace to an unresolved V gene, and the reason for the others is unknown. V and J calls and clone size are those listed in that table; D and trimming were worked out from the DNA. For this sample the table gives 350,000 to 450,000 clones, of which around 90% were detected only once. 1.2% of the sample is taken by the ten largest.

Sequencing used peripheral blood. This TCR came from a man aged 35-49 years with acute or convalescent COVID-19. This receptor chain uses TRBV4-1 and TRBJ2-1; no D gene call is confident. For the CDR3, the sequence is CASSQQSRSYNEQFF. The sequenced DNA is TGCGCCAGCAGCCAGCAGTCTAGATCCTACAATGAGCAGTTCTTC.